These 8 T cell receptor beta chains came from one sample sequenced in a study of metastatic and nonmetastatic thyroid tumors. MiXCR re-clonotyped the PCR reads for TCRdb. The data show roughly 1,900 clones, about a tenth seen once. Thyroid surgery was performed in patients who had received no treatment beforehand. Input material: tumor tissue. These receptors were collected from a female donor with papillary thyroid cancer or a benign thyroid nodule (not recorded which). Some clones in this sample may be carry-over from other donors' samples.

By frequency in the sample, this clone is large. The V call is TRBV6-1, the J call TRBJ2-7; D is perhaps TRBD2 (6 bases). Germline assignment: CDR1 MNHNS and CDR2 SASEGT. The CDR3 is 15 amino acids. V dropped 5 bases and J dropped 7 bases, with 21 bases sitting between them. The CDR3 nucleotides are TGTGCCAGCAGTTCTATCGGGACCCCCGGGGGAGAGCAGTACTTC. This codes for CASSSIGTPGGEQYF.

This clone has at least ten counts. The chain has TRBV9 and TRBJ1-5, with 7 bases lining up with TRBD1. CDR3 length equals 14 residues. Per the germline V gene, CDR1 is SGDLS and CDR2 is YYNGEE. The ends lost 0 bases at V and 7 bases at J; junction bases unmatched: 4. CDR3 amino acids: CASSVEGAGQPQHF. Here the CDR3 DNA reads TGTGCCAGCAGCGTAGAGGGGGCAGGGCAGCCCCAGCATTTT.

This clone was seen many times. This sequence may be a read error, since a much larger clone differs from it by one base. The sample has other DNA sequences that encode this CDR3 too. The rearrangement links TRBV30 to TRBJ1-4, with a weak D call TRBD1 (5 bases). The germline V gene has CDR1 GTSNPN and CDR2 SVGIG (reference sequence). Trimming cost V 0 bases and J 8 bases, with 19 bases left between them. This CDR3 comprises 16 residues. In DNA, the CDR3 is TGTGCCTGGAGTGTTGACAGTCTGGGGGGAAGCGAAAAACTGTTTTTT. It codes for CAWSVDSLGGSEKLFF.

The J gene is TRBJ1-1, the V gene TRBV19, with a weak D call TRBD1 (5 bases). Germline CDR1 and CDR2: LNHDA and SQIVND (reference sequence). The CDR3 contains 15 residues. Trimming pared 4 bases from V and 0 bases from J, leaving 12 bases between. The CDR3 reads CASSNHQGMNTEAFF. The DNA of the CDR3 is TGTGCCAGTAGTAACCACCAGGGAATGAACACTGAAGCTTTCTTT.

V and J are TRBV27 and TRBJ1-2; D possibly corresponds to TRBD1 (6 bases). There are 14 residues in the CDR3. V was trimmed by 11 bases and J by 7 bases, leaving 23 bases between them. Per the germline V gene, CDR1 is MNHEY and CDR2 is SMNVEV (reference sequence). CDR3 protein: CACILSWTVVGYTF. In DNA, the CDR3 is TGTGCCTGCATTTTATCTTGGACAGTGGTTGGCTACACCTTC.

This clone was counted many times. V and J are TRBV11-2 and TRBJ2-3; TRBD2 matches at 10 bases. The CDR3 covers 17 residues. CDR1 and CDR2 from the germline V gene are SGHAT and FQNNGV. The ends lost 4 bases at V and 1 base at J; junction bases unmatched: 8. Written as DNA, the CDR3 is TGTGCCAGCAGCTCGAGCGGGGGGGATGTGGGCACAGATACGCAGTATTTT. Amino acid sequence: CASSSSGGDVGTDTQYF. Filled out from reference TRBV11-2 and TRBJ2-3, the complete variable domain reads EAGVAQSPRYKIIEKRQSVAFWCNPISGHATLYWYQQILGQGPKLLIQFQNNGVVDDSQLPKDRFSAERLKGVDSTLKIQPAKLEDSAVYLCASSSSGGDVGTDTQYFGPGTRLTVL.

This chain uses TRBV11-2 with TRBJ2-5; D is perhaps TRBD1 (5 bases). There are 14 residues in the CDR3. V was trimmed by 4 bases and J by 6 bases, leaving 15 bases between them. Germline CDR1 reads SGHAT; CDR2 reads FQNNGV. CDR3 DNA sequence: TGTGCCAGCAGCTCCCTAGGGGTGGGGAAGACCCAGTACTTC. Translating it yields CASSSLGVGKTQYF. Looking up the rest from reference TRBV11-2 and TRBJ2-5 gives the full variable domain: EAGVAQSPRYKIIEKRQSVAFWCNPISGHATLYWYQQILGQGPKLLIQFQNNGVVDDSQLPKDRFSAERLKGVDSTLKIQPAKLEDSAVYLCASSSLGVGKTQYFGPGTRLLVL.

This clone has ten or more counts. V gene TRBV7-9 combines with J gene TRBJ2-7; the D is unclear. Between the trimmed V and J ends, which lost 1 base and 6 bases, there was a span of 10 bases. The germline V gene encodes CDR1 SEHNR and CDR2 FQNEAQ (reference sequence). The CDR3 is made up of 13 amino acids. This chain's CDR3 is CASSLDIGSEQYF. CDR3 DNA: TGTGCCAGCAGCTTAGATATAGGGTCCGAGCAGTACTTC.